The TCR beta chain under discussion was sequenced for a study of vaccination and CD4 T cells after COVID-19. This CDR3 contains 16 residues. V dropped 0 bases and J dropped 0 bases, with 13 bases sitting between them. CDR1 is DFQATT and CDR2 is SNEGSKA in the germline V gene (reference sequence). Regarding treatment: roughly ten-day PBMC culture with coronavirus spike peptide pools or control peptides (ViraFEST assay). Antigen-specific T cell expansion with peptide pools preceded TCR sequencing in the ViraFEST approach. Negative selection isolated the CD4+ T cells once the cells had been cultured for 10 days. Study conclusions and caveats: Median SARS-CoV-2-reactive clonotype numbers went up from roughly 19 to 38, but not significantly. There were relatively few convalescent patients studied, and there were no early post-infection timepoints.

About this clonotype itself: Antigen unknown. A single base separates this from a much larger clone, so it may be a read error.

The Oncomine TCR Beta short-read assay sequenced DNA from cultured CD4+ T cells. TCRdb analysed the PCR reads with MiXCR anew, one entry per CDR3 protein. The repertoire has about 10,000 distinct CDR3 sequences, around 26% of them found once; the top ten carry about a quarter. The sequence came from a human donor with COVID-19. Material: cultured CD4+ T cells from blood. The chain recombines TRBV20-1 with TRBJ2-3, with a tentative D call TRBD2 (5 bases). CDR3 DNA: TGCAGTGCTAGAGATTCAGCGGCACTTAGCACAGATACGCAGTATTTT. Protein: CSARDSAALSTDTQYF.